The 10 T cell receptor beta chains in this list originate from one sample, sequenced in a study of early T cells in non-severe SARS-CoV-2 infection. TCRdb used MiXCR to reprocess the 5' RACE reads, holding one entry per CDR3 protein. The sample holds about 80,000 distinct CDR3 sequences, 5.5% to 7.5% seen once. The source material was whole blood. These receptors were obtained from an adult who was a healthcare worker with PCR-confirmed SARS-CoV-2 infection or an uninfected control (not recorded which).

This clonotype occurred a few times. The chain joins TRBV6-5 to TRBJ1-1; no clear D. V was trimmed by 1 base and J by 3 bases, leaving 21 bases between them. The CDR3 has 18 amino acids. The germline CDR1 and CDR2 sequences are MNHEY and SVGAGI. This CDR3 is CASSYYSNMREVDTEAFF. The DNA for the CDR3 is TGTGCCAGCAGTTACTACTCGAACATGCGGGAGGTGGACACTGAAGCTTTCTTT.

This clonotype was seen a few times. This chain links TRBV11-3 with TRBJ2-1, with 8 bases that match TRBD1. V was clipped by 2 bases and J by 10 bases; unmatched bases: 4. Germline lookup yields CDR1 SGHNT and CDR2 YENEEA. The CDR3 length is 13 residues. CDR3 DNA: TGTGCCAGCAGCTTAAACAGGGGGGACGAGCAGTTCTTC. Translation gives CASSLNRGDEQFF.

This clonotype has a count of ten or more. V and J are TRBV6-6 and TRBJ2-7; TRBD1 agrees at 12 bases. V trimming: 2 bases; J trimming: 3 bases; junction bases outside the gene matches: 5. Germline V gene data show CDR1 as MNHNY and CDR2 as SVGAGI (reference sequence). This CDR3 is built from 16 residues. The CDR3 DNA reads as TGTGCCAGCAGTTACAAGGGGACAGGGGGCATCTACGAGCAGTACTTC. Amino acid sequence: CASSYKGTGGIYEQYF.

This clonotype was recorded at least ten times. In nucleotides, the CDR3 is TGTGCCAGCAGCCAAGATGCGGGGGTCTCCTACAATGAGCAGTTCTTC. It translates to CASSQDAGVSYNEQFF. The chain is built from TRBV4-2 and TRBJ2-1, with TRBD2 matching over 7 bases. V lost 0 bases, J lost 0 bases, and 2 bases stayed unmatched. Per the germline V gene, CDR1 is LGHNA and CDR2 is YNFKEQ. The CDR3 totals 16 residues.

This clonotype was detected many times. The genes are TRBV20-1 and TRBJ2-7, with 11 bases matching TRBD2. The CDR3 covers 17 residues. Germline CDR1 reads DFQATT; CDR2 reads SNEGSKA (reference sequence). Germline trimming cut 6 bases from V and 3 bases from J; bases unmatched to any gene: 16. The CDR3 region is CSAKPSGGSRNVYEQYF. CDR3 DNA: TGCAGTGCAAAACCTAGCGGGGGGTCCCGAAATGTCTACGAGCAGTACTTC.

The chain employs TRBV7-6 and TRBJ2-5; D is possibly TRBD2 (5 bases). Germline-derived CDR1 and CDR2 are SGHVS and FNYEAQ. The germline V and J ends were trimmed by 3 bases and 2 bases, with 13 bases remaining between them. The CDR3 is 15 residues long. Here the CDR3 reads CASSFSRGFQETQYF. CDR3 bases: TGTGCCAGCAGCTTTTCCCGCGGGTTTCAAGAGACCCAGTACTTC.

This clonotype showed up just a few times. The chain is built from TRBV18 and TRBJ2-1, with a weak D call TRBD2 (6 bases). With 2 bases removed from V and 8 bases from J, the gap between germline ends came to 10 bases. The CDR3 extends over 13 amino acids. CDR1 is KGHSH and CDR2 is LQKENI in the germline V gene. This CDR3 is CASSPTSMDEQFF. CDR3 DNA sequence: TGTGCCAGCTCACCAACTAGCATGGATGAGCAGTTCTTC.

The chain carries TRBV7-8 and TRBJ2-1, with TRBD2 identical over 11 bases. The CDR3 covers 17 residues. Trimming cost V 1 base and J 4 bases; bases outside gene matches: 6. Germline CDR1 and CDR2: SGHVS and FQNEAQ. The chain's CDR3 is CASSLVVAGGTYNEQFF. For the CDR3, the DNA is TGTGCCAGCAGCTTAGTCGTAGCGGGAGGGACTTACAATGAGCAGTTCTTC.

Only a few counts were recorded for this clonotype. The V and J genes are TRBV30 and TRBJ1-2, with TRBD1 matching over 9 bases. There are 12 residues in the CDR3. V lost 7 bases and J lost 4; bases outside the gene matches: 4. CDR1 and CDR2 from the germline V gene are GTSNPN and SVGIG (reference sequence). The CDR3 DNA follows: TGTGCCTTCGGGACAGGGACCTATGGCTACACCTTC. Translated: CAFGTGTYGYTF.

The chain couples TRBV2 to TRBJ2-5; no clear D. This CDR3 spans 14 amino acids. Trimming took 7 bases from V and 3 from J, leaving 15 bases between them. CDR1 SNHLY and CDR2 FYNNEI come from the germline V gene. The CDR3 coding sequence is TGTGCCAGCACGCGGCAGCAAATCGAAGAGACCCAGTACTTC. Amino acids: CASTRQQIEETQYF.